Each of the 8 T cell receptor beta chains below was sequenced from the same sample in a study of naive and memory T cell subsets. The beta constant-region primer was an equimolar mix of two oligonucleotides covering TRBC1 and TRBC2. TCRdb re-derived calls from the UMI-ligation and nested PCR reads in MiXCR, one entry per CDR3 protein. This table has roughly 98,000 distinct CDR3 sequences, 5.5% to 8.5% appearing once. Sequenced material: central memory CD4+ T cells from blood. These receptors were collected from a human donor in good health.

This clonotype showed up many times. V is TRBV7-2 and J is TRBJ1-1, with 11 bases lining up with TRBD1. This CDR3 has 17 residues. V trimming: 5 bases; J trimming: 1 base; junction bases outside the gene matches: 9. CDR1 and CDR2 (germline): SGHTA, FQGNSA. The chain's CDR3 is CASSARTGGLTNTEAFF. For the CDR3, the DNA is TGTGCCAGCAGCGCGCGGACAGGGGGCTTGACGAACACTGAAGCTTTCTTT.

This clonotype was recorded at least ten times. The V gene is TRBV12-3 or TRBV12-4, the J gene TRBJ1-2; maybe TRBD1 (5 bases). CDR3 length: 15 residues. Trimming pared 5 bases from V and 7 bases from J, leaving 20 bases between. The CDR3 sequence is CASSHRLQGSAGYTF. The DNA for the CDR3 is TGTGCCAGCAGTCATAGGCTCCAGGGATCGGCTGGCTACACCTTC.

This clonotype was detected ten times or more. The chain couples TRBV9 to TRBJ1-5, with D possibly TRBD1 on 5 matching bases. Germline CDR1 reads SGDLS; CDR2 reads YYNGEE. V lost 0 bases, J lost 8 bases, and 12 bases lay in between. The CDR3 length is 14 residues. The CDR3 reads CASSVGEGDKPQHF. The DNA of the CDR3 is TGTGCCAGCAGCGTAGGTGAAGGGGATAAGCCCCAGCATTTT.

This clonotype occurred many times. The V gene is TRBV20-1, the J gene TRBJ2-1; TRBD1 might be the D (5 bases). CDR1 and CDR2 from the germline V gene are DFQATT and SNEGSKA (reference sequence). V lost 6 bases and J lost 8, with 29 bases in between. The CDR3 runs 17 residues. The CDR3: CSASRVIRTNALDEQFF. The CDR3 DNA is TGCAGTGCCTCCCGCGTCATTCGGACAAATGCGCTTGATGAGCAGTTCTTC.

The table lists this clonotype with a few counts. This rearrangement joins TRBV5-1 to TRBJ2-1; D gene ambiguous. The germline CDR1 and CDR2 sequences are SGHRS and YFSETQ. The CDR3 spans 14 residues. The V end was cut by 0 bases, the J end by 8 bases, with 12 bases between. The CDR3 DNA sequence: TGCGCCAGCAGCTTGGATGCTTCCAAATATGAGCAGTTCTTC. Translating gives CASSLDASKYEQFF. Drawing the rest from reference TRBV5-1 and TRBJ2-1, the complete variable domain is KAGVTQTPRYLIKTRGQQVTLSCSPISGHRSVSWYQQTPGQGLQFLFEYFSETQRNKGNFPGRFSGRQFSNSRSEMNVSTLELGDSALYLCASSLDASKYEQFFGPGTRLTVL.

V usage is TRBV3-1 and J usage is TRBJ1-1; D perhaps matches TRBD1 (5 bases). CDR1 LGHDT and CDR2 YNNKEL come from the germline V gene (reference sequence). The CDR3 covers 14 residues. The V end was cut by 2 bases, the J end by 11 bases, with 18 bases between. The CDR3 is CASSQQGFGLGAFF. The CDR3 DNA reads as TGTGCCAGCAGCCAACAGGGTTTTGGGTTGGGCGCTTTCTTT.

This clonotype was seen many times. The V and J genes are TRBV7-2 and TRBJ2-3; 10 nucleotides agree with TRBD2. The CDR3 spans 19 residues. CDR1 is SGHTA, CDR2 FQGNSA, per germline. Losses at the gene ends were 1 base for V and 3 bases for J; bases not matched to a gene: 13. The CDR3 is CASSLVSQRGGSGTDTQYF. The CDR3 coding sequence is TGTGCCAGCAGCTTAGTTAGCCAGCGGGGGGGATCTGGAACAGATACGCAGTATTTT.

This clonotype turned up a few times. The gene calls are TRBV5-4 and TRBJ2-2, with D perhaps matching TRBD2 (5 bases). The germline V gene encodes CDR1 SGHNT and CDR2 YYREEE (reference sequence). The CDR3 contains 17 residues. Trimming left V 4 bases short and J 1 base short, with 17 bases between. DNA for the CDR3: TGTGCCAGCAGCCCCAAAAGCGGCTACCTGAACACCGGGGAGCTGTTTTTT. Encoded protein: CASSPKSGYLNTGELFF.